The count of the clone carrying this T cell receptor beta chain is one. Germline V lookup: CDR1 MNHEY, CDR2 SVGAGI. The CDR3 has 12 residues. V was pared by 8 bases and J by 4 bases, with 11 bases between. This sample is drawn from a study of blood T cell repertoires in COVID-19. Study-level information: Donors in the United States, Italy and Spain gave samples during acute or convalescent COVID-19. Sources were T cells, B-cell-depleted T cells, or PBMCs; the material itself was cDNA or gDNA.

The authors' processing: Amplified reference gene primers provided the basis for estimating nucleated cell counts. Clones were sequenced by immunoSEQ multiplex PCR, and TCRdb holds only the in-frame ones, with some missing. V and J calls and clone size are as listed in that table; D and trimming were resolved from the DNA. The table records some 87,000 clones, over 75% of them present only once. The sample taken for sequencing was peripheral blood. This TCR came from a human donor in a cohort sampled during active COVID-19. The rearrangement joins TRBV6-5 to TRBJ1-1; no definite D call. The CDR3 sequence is CASAAGGTEAFF. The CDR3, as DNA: TGTGCCAGCGCCGCGGGTGGCACTGAAGCTTTCTTT.